The 19 T cell receptor beta chains in this list originate from one sample, sequenced in a study of cytotoxic CD8 clonotypes in ibrutinib-treated CLL (dated by TCRdb to about 2021). Library method: the immunoSEQ multiplex PCR assay. Entries here come from immuneACCESS through TCRdb and include only in-frame sequences with V and J called. Some clones fail to appear in such tables; in the studies checked, an unresolved V gene covers under half of the shortfall, and the cause of the remainder is unknown. The sample contains more than 300,000 clones, just under 80% of them found a single time. The leading ten clones occupy over 6.5% of the sample. The source material was PBMCs, sampled before ibrutinib treatment. The source of these receptors is a human donor with chronic lymphocytic leukemia.

The rearrangement uses TRBV14 and TRBJ2-1, with D uncertain. This CDR3 region has 17 residues. Per germline, CDR1 SGHDN and CDR2 FVKESK. The V end lost 4 bases, the J end lost 0 bases, and 16 bases lay between the germline ends. The CDR3 protein is CASSPILTESSYNEQFF. The CDR3 bases are TGTGCCAGCAGCCCCATCTTGACGGAGAGCTCCTACAATGAGCAGTTCTTC.

V is TRBV5-1 and J is TRBJ1-3, with D perhaps TRBD1 (6 bases). The CDR3 length is 16 residues. Trimming took 0 bases from V and 2 from J, leaving 12 bases between them. Per the germline V gene, CDR1 is SGHRS and CDR2 is YFSETQ. The CDR3 nucleotides read TGCGCCAGCAGCTTGGACGGGTCAGGGGCTGGAAACACCATATATTTT. Its translation is CASSLDGSGAGNTIYF.

This rearrangement joins TRBV5-1 to TRBJ2-7; either TRBD1 or TRBD2 may supply D (5 bases each). This CDR3 has 15 amino acids. V lost 3 bases to trimming and J lost 2 bases, with 15 bases between them. CDR1 and CDR2 (germline): SGHRS, YFSETQ. The CDR3 bases are TGCGCCAGCAGCTCCGTTAATAGAGGGGCCTACGAGCAGTACTTC. It translates to CASSSVNRGAYEQYF. The variable domain in full, with the rest retrieved from reference TRBV5-1 and TRBJ2-7, is KAGVTQTPRYLIKTRGQQVTLSCSPISGHRSVSWYQQTPGQGLQFLFEYFSETQRNKGNFPGRFSGRQFSNSRSEMNVSTLELGDSALYLCASSSVNRGAYEQYFGPGTRLTVT.

The V and J genes are TRBV9 and TRBJ2-2, with TRBD2 identical over 14 bases. Germline trimming cut 3 bases from V and 6 bases from J; bases unmatched to any gene: 13. This CDR3 contains 19 residues. Germline CDR1 is SGDLS and CDR2 is YYNGEE. For the CDR3, the DNA is TGTGCCAGCAGCGCAACTCTCGGGACTAGCGGGAGTTGGGCCGGGGAGCTGTTTTTT. Translating it yields CASSATLGTSGSWAGELFF.

The genes are TRBV30 and TRBJ1-4; TRBD1 is a possible D gene (5 bases). Trimming pared 5 bases from V and 8 bases from J, leaving 12 bases between. CDR1 is GTSNPN, CDR2 SVGIG, per germline (reference sequence). The CDR3 covers 12 residues. Written as DNA, the CDR3 is TGTGCCTGGGGGGCGGGCGGAGAAAAACTGTTTTTT. Translated, it gives CAWGAGGEKLFF.

The rearrangement links TRBV6-5 to TRBJ1-4; the D gene is possibly TRBD1 (5 bases). The CDR3 is 15 residues long. Germline loops: CDR1 MNHEY, CDR2 SVGAGI. V lost 0 bases to trimming and J lost 8 bases, with 13 bases between them. CDR3 DNA: TGTGCCAGCAGTTACTCGAGTCAGGGTTGGGAAAAACTGTTTTTT. Amino acids: CASSYSSQGWEKLFF.

The chain uses TRBV9 and TRBJ2-1, with a possible D match to TRBD2 (5 bases). The germline gives CDR1 SGDLS, CDR2 YYNGEE. The CDR3 contains 17 residues. Trimming left V 4 bases short and J 1 base short, with 18 bases between. The CDR3 reads CASSPNIGGPSYNEQFF. CDR3 nucleotides: TGTGCCAGCAGCCCCAACATAGGAGGTCCTTCCTACAATGAGCAGTTCTTC.

The V gene is TRBV7-2, the J gene TRBJ2-7; 7 nucleotides match TRBD2. J was trimmed by 3 bases and V by 3 bases; bases with no gene match: 5. In germline, CDR1 is SGHTA, CDR2 FQGNSA. The CDR3 length is 14 residues. The CDR3 region has the DNA TGTGCCAGCAGCTTGGCGGGAGAGTTCTACGAGCAGTACTTC. This translates into CASSLAGEFYEQYF.

The CDR3 here is CASSQSGQGRFGTEAFF. For the CDR3, the DNA is TGTGCCAGCAGCCAAAGCGGACAGGGGAGGTTTGGAACTGAAGCTTTCTTT. The chain combines TRBV4-2 with TRBJ1-1; 9 positions agree with TRBD1. V dropped 2 bases and J dropped 5; count of bases not matched to a gene: 12. From germline, CDR1 is LGHNA and CDR2 YNFKEQ. The CDR3 loop spans 17 amino acids.

The CDR3 DNA is TGTGCCAGCAGCCCCCGAGCGGGTCTAAGCGAGCAGTACTTC. Translated: CASSPRAGLSEQYF. The chain links TRBV7-6 to TRBJ2-7; possible D gene TRBD2, 6 bases. This CDR3 is 14 amino acids long. Germline V CDR1 and CDR2: SGHVS, FNYEAQ. Trimming left V 5 bases short and J 6 bases short, with 17 bases between.

This clone has only a few counts. The chain carries TRBV4-3 and TRBJ1-5; 9 bases are shared with TRBD1. CDR3 length: 15 amino acids. V gave up 4 bases and J gave up 7 bases; unmatched junction bases: 8. In germline, CDR1 is LGHNA, CDR2 YSLEER. In DNA form, the CDR3 reads TGCGCCAGCAGCCTCTGGACAGGGGTCGGGCAGCCCCAGCATTTT. This translates into CASSLWTGVGQPQHF.

This clone has only one observation. The chain carries TRBV5-4 and TRBJ1-2; tentatively, D is TRBD1 (5 bases). Germline V lookup: CDR1 SGHNT, CDR2 YYREEE (reference sequence). The CDR3 is 14 amino acids. V lost 4 bases, J lost 2 bases, and 12 bases lay in between. CDR3 DNA sequence: TGTGCCAGCAGCCAGGACACTAACAACTATGGCTACACCTTC. As protein: CASSQDTNNYGYTF.

The rearrangement links TRBV6-1 to TRBJ2-1, with D possibly being TRBD2 (6 bases). Germline lookup yields CDR1 MNHNS and CDR2 SASEGT. This CDR3 region has 15 residues. V was shortened by 4 bases and J by 0 bases, with 10 bases between the two germline ends. CDR3 amino acids: CASSVDSGSYNEQFF. The DNA for the CDR3 is TGTGCCAGCAGTGTAGATAGCGGCTCCTACAATGAGCAGTTCTTC.

The chain recombines TRBV29-1 with TRBJ1-5; TRBD1 might be the D (6 bases). Trimming left V 4 bases short and J 4 bases short, with 20 bases between. This CDR3 has 16 residues. Germline V lookup: CDR1 SQVTM, CDR2 ANQGSEA. The CDR3 DNA reads as TGCAGCGTTGCGGAAACAGGGTTCGGGCGGAATCAGCCCCAGCATTTT. This translates into CSVAETGFGRNQPQHF. Using reference TRBV29-1 and TRBJ1-5 for the parts outside the CDR3, the full variable domain is SAVISQKPSRDICQRGTSLTIQCQVDSQVTMMFWYRQQPGQSLTLIATANQGSEATYESGFVIDKFPISRPNLTFSTLTVSNMSPEDSSIYLCSVAETGFGRNQPQHFGDGTRLSIL.

This chain joins TRBV5-1 and TRBJ2-3, with 13 bases lining up with TRBD2. CDR1 and CDR2 from the germline V gene are SGHRS and YFSETQ. This CDR3 region has 16 residues. V was pared by 2 bases and J by 6 bases, with 6 bases of the junction left unmatched. The CDR3: CASSLGTSGTSDTQYF. CDR3 bases: TGCGCCAGCAGCTTAGGGACTAGCGGGACCTCCGATACGCAGTATTTT.

The chain links TRBV9 to TRBJ1-2; 7 nucleotides match TRBD1. CDR1 SGDLS and CDR2 YYNGEE come from the germline V gene. The CDR3 covers 13 residues. V trimming: 0 bases; J trimming: 4 bases; junction bases outside the gene matches: 0. In DNA form, the CDR3 reads TGTGCCAGCAGCGTAGACAGGGGCTATGGCTACACCTTC. Its protein product is CASSVDRGYGYTF.

The CDR3 loop reads CASSYRVKDEQYF. The DNA for the CDR3 is TGTGCCAGCAGTTATAGGGTAAAGGACGAGCAGTACTTC. The rearrangement links TRBV6-6 to TRBJ2-7; D is ambiguous. V lost 3 bases, J lost 5 bases, and 11 bases lay in between. The CDR3 has 13 amino acids. The germline CDR1 and CDR2 sequences are MNHNY and SVGAGI (reference sequence).

This chain uses TRBV5-1 with TRBJ1-1; unclear D gene. V lost 1 base, J lost 7 bases, and 8 bases lay in between. The CDR3 runs to 12 residues. Per germline, CDR1 SGHRS and CDR2 YFSETQ. The CDR3 protein is CASSLYQNEAFF. CDR3 in DNA: TGCGCCAGCAGCTTGTATCAGAATGAAGCTTTCTTT.

The rearrangement joins TRBV2 to TRBJ1-2; 7 bases agree with TRBD1. The V gene's germline CDR1 is SNHLY and CDR2 FYNNEI. The junction had 6 bases not matched to a gene; V was cut back by 5 bases and J by 3 bases. The CDR3 spans 14 residues. DNA of the CDR3: TGTGCCAGCAGTTTCCTCACAGGGGACTATGGCTACACCTTC. Protein sequence: CASSFLTGDYGYTF.